This T cell receptor (beta chain) is from a study of blood T cells in healthy people across ages. Germline CDR1 and CDR2: MNHEY and SVGEGT. The CDR3 is made up of 13 amino acids. The ends were cut back, 7 bases at V and 0 bases at J, with 9 bases in the middle. Healthy Caucasian individuals from Russia aged about 6 to 90 served as donors. Each sample provided at least 6 micrograms of extracted total RNA. Using a J-beta primer mix together with a sample-barcoded 5' primer, a second PCR was run for about 6 to 11 cycles. Every molecule of cDNA carried a tag from a template-switch adaptor with 12 random nucleotides. In TCRdb, the 5' RACE reads were re-called with MiXCR into one record per CDR3 protein. The sample records 700,000 to 850,000 distinct CDR3 sequences, around 36% being singletons.

This TCR was recovered from a man between 18 and 35 years old in good health. The sample was blood. The chain recombines TRBV6-2 or TRBV6-3 with TRBJ1-1; the D is unclear. This CDR3 reads CASKMALNTEAFF. The CDR3 DNA reads as TGTGCCAGCAAGATGGCGCTGAACACTGAAGCTTTCTTT.